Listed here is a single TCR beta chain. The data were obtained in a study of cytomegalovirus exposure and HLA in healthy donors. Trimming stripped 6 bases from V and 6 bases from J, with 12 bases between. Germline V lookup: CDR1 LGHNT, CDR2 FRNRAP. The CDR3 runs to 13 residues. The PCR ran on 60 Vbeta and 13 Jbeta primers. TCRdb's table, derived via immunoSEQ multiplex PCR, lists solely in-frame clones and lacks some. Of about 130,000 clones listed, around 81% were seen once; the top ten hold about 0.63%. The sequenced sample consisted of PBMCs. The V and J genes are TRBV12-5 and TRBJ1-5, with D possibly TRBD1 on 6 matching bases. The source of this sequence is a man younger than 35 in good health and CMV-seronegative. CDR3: CASGLTGFQPQHF. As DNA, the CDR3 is TGTGCTAGTGGGTTAACAGGGTTTCAGCCCCAGCATTTT.